The 20 T cell receptor beta chains below all came from one sample that was sequenced in a study of cytomegalovirus exposure and HLA in healthy donors. PCR involved 60 Vbeta and 13 Jbeta primers. Libraries were prepared by immunoSEQ multiplex PCR; TCRdb keeps only in-frame clonotypes and omits some of them. The sample has around 76,000 clones, nearly 80% seen once. The specimen sequenced was PBMCs. The receptor set was obtained from a woman in her thirties or forties in good health and CMV-seropositive.

This clone was counted only a few times. This sequence joins TRBV6-5 and TRBJ2-7; D ambiguous. V lost 0 bases and J 6 bases, leaving 9 bases between the germline ends. The CDR3 is made up of 13 amino acids. The germline CDR1 and CDR2 sequences are MNHEY and SVGAGI. CDR3 region: CASSYSNQFEQYF. The CDR3 nucleotides are TGTGCCAGCAGTTACTCGAATCAGTTCGAGCAGTACTTC.

The chain links TRBV18 to TRBJ2-7, with 10 bases aligning to TRBD2. V gave up 3 bases and J gave up 4 bases; unmatched junction bases: 6. Germline values: CDR1 KGHSH, CDR2 LQKENI. This CDR3 is 15 amino acids long. The CDR3 here is CASSPASGGSYEQYF. The CDR3 nucleotides read TGTGCCAGCTCACCGGCTAGCGGGGGTTCTTACGAGCAGTACTTC.

The genes are TRBV6-5 and TRBJ1-1; D not certain. The CDR3 sequence is 12 residues long. Trimming removed 4 bases from V and 3 bases from J, with 6 bases in between. In germline, CDR1 is MNHEY, CDR2 SVGAGI. The CDR3 loop is CASSSRDTEAFF. CDR3 bases: TGTGCCAGCAGTTCCCGGGACACTGAAGCTTTCTTT.

V usage is TRBV5-1 and J usage is TRBJ2-7, with D possibly being TRBD1 (5 bases). The CDR3 extends over 15 amino acids. Trimming pared 5 bases from V and 2 bases from J, leaving 17 bases between. From germline, CDR1 is SGHRS and CDR2 YFSETQ. This chain's CDR3 is CASSFETAMTYEQYF. CDR3 DNA sequence: TGCGCCAGCAGTTTCGAGACAGCCATGACCTACGAGCAGTACTTC.

This clone appeared a single time. This chain uses TRBV5-8 with TRBJ1-6; 8 bases align to TRBD1. The V segment lost 4 bases and the J segment 6 bases; nucleotides outside the gene matches: 9. Germline CDR1 and CDR2: SGHTS and YDEGEE. This CDR3 spans 16 amino acids. The CDR3 loop is CASSDRTGPRNSPLHF. The CDR3 nucleotides are TGTGCCAGCAGCGACCGGACAGGGCCACGTAATTCACCCCTCCACTTT.

The chain recombines TRBV6-5 with TRBJ2-7; D perhaps matches TRBD1 (6 bases). This CDR3 region has 13 residues. V was shortened by 5 bases and J by 4 bases, with 12 bases between the two germline ends. Germline CDR1 and CDR2: MNHEY and SVGAGI. CDR3 nucleotide sequence: TGTGCCAGCAGTCGGGGACAAGCATACGAGCAGTACTTC. Translated, it gives CASSRGQAYEQYF.

This clone was detected a few times. The chain recombines TRBV27 with TRBJ1-1; a possible D gene is TRBD1 (5 bases). The germline gives CDR1 MNHEY, CDR2 SMNVEV (reference sequence). V dropped 2 bases and J dropped 2 bases, with 9 bases sitting between them. CDR3 length: 14 amino acids. The CDR3 nucleotides read TGTGCCAGCAGTTTACAGGGAGGTAACACTGAAGCTTTCTTT. Translating gives CASSLQGGNTEAFF.

The gene calls are TRBV6-1 and TRBJ1-1; D uncertain. This CDR3 is built from 12 residues. V shed 4 bases and J shed 1 base, with 4 bases lying between them. Looked up from germline, CDR1 is MNHNS and CDR2 is SASEGT. The CDR3 DNA sequence: TGTGCCAGCAGTGGTCAGAACACTGAAGCTTTCTTT. It translates to CASSGQNTEAFF.

This clone showed up just a few times. This chain joins TRBV5-5 and TRBJ1-5, with D perhaps TRBD1 (5 bases). The germline V gene has CDR1 SGHKS and CDR2 YYEKEE (reference sequence). The CDR3 length is 15 residues. V shed 4 bases and J shed 1 base, with 12 bases lying between them. In DNA, the CDR3 is TGTGCCAGCAGCGGGGGGAGTTCCAGCAATCAGCCCCAGCATTTT. Its protein product is CASSGGSSSNQPQHF.

The genes are TRBV28 and TRBJ1-2; D may be TRBD1 (5 bases). The V gene's germline CDR1 is MDHEN and CDR2 SYDVKM. The CDR3 totals 17 residues. The germline V and J ends were trimmed by 6 bases and 0 bases, with 20 bases remaining between them. CDR3 coding DNA: TGTGCCAGCAGCCCCCGGCCAGGACACCTAGCTAACTATGGCTACACCTTC. This translates into CASSPRPGHLANYGYTF.

This clone was seen only a few times. The DNA for the CDR3 is TGTGCCAGTAGTCCACAGGGTTCCGCGGCCTCTGGAAACACCATATATTTT. Its translation is CASSPQGSAASGNTIYF. The rearrangement uses TRBV19 and TRBJ1-3; the D gene is possibly TRBD1 (6 bases). CDR1 is LNHDA, CDR2 SQIVND, per germline (reference sequence). The length of the CDR3 is 17 residues. The V and J ends lost 5 bases and 0 bases respectively, with 17 bases between them.

V and J are TRBV5-4 and TRBJ1-2; unclear D gene. Germline V CDR1 and CDR2: SGHNT, YYREEE (reference sequence). Trimming took 3 bases from V and 4 from J, leaving 16 bases between them. The CDR3 loop spans 15 amino acids. The chain's CDR3 is CASSSTELIAYGYTF. The CDR3 DNA follows: TGTGCCAGCAGCTCCACGGAGCTGATAGCCTATGGCTACACCTTC.

The V gene is TRBV5-6, the J gene TRBJ1-1; D is uncertain. The CDR3 spans 14 residues. Deletions cut 4 bases from V and 2 bases from J, with 12 bases between. The germline CDR1 and CDR2 sequences are SGHDT and YYEEEE. CDR3 bases: TGTGCCAGCAGCAGAGGAGAAAGAAACACTGAAGCTTTCTTT. It encodes CASSRGERNTEAFF.

The CDR3 DNA follows: TGTGCCAGCAGTGTCCGGACAGGGAGCAATCAGCCCCAGCATTTT. This gives the protein CASSVRTGSNQPQHF. The gene calls are TRBV6-1 and TRBJ1-5; 8 positions agree with TRBD1. The CDR3 runs 15 residues. V shed 4 bases, J shed 1 base, and the junction held 3 bases outside the gene matches. Germline CDR1 MNHNS, CDR2 SASEGT.

The chain is built from TRBV27 and TRBJ2-2, with 9 bases that match TRBD1. CDR1 and CDR2 from the germline V gene are MNHEY and SMNVEV (reference sequence). The CDR3 loop spans 15 amino acids. V trimming: 6 bases; J trimming: 3 bases; junction bases outside the gene matches: 5. This CDR3 is CASSSGTGHTGELFF. CDR3 in DNA: TGTGCCAGCAGCTCCGGGACAGGGCACACCGGGGAGCTGTTTTTT.

Here the CDR3 reads CASSPGRTREQYF. As DNA, the CDR3 is TGTGCCAGCAGTCCGGGCCGGACGCGGGAGCAGTACTTC. The J gene is TRBJ2-5, the V gene TRBV7-8; 7 positions agree with TRBD2. The CDR3 loop spans 13 amino acids. Germline loops: CDR1 SGHVS, CDR2 FQNEAQ. After removal of 6 bases from V and 11 bases from J, the junction contained 12 bases not matched to a gene.

The chain couples TRBV11-1 to TRBJ2-3; TRBD2 is a possible D gene (6 bases). Trimming stripped 1 base from V and 1 base from J, with 12 bases between. CDR1 is SGHAT and CDR2 is FQDESV in the germline V gene (reference sequence). CDR3 length: 16 residues. The CDR3 loop is CASSLGPTGGTDTQYF. The CDR3 DNA is TGTGCCAGCAGCTTAGGGCCTACGGGAGGCACAGATACGCAGTATTTT.

V and J are TRBV14 and TRBJ2-5, with D possibly matching TRBD2 (6 bases). Germline CDR1 and CDR2: SGHDN and FVKESK. The CDR3 length is 16 residues. The V gene lost 4 bases and the J gene lost 1 base, with 16 bases spanning the gap. Here the CDR3 reads CASSRTVAGIQETQYF. CDR3 nucleotide sequence: TGTGCCAGCAGCCGGACCGTGGCGGGAATCCAAGAGACCCAGTACTTC.

The rearrangement joins TRBV9 to TRBJ2-1; D is possibly TRBD2 (5 bases). The V and J ends lost 1 base and 15 bases respectively, with 14 bases between them. This CDR3 is built from 12 residues. Germline CDR1 reads SGDLS; CDR2 reads YYNGEE. The CDR3 DNA reads as TGTGCCAGCAGCGTATGGCAAGGGAGTCTGTTCTTC. This translates into CASSVWQGSLFF.

This chain links TRBV2 with TRBJ2-3; tentative D call: TRBD1 (5 bases). V lost 9 bases and J 3 bases, leaving 19 bases between the germline ends. This CDR3 spans 15 amino acids. CDR1 is SNHLY and CDR2 is FYNNEI in the germline V gene. The CDR3 here is CARAKGWVLTDTQYF. CDR3 nucleotide sequence: TGTGCCAGGGCGAAGGGGTGGGTCTTAACAGATACGCAGTATTTT.